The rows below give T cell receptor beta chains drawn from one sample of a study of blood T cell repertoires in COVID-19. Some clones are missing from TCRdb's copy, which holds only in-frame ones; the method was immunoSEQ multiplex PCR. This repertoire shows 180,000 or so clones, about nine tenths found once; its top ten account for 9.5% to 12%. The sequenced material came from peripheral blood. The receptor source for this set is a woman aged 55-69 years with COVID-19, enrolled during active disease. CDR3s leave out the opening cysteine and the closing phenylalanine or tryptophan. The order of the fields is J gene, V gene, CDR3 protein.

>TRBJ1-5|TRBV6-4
ASGPGGSNQPQH
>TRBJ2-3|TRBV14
ASSQAITQY
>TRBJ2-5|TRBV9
ASSVAGKETQY
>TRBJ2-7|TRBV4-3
ASSQTSGPTYEQY
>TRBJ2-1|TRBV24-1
ATSEMTGTYNEQF
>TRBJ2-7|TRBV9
ASSVGTSGVYEQY
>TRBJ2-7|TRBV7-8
ASSLAGRTVSYEQY
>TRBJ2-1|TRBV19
ASSMTSGGAPNEQF
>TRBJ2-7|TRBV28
ASSLIGGLYEQY
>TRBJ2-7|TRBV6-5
ASSYGLAGDGHEQY
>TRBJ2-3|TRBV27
ASSLSASGRPRSDTQY
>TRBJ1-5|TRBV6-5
ASSYLGTGADQPQH
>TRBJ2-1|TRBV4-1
ASSQERASGTLDEQF
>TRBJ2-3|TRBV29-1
SVRLNRDHTQY
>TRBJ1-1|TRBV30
AWRGPQGMNTEAF
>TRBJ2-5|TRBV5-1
ASSVGTSRQETQY
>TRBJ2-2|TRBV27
ASSKVAAGELF
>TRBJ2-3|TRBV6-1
ASSESQAQY
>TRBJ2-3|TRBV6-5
ASKVAGEGDTQY
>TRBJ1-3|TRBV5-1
ASSLGGENTIY
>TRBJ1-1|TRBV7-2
ASNRWSGPNTEAF
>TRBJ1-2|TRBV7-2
ASSLDSGGGYGYT
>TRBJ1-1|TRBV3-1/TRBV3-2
ASSNDGKMNTEAF